This T cell receptor beta chain is from a study of radiotherapy plus CTLA-4 blockade in lung cancer. Background on the study: Objective responses emerged in about 20% of patients, and roughly 30% attained disease control.

Of note for this clone: Its antigen is unidentified.

CDR1 MNHEY and CDR2 SMNVEV come from the germline V gene (reference sequence). This CDR3 region has 15 residues. Germline trimming cut 6 bases from V and 2 bases from J; bases unmatched to any gene: 9. The study treated chemo-refractory metastatic non-small-cell lung cancer patients with focal radiation plus ipilimumab CTLA-4 blockade. Whole-study results and caveats: According to reports, early shifts in blood T cell clones, alongside interferon-beta, forecast response most accurately. After treatment with radiotherapy plus ipilimumab, TCR clones that came from the tumor expanded in blood.

Some clones are missing from TCRdb's copy, which holds only in-frame ones; the method was immunoSEQ multiplex PCR. The data hold under 100,000 clones, with around 83% observed a single time. The material was peripheral blood, obtained from a patient treated with radiotherapy plus ipilimumab. The rearrangement joins TRBV27 to TRBJ2-7, with 8 bases aligning to TRBD2. The clonotype comes from a human donor with non-small cell lung cancer that progressed on radiotherapy plus ipilimumab. CDR3 sequence (DNA): TGTGCCAGCAGCCCCCTGTCGGGGGGGCCCTACGAGCAGTACTTC. Translated: CASSPLSGGPYEQYF.